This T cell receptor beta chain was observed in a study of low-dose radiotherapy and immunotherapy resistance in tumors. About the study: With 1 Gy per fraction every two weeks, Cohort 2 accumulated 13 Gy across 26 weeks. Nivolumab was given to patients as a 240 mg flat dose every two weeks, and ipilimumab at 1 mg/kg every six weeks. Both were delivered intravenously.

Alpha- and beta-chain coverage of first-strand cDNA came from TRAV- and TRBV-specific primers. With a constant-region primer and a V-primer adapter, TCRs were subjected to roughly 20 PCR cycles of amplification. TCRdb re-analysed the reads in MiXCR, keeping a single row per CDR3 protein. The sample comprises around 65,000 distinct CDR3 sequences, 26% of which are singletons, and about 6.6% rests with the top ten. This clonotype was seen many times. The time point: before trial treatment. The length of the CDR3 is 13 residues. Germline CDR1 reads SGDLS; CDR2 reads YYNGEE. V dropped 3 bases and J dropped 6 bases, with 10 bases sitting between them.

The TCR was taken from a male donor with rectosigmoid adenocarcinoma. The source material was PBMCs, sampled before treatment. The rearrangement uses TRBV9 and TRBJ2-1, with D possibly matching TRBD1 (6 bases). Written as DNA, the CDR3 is TGTGCCAGCAGCGCTCTAGGGGGCAATGAGCAGTTCTTC. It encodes CASSALGGNEQFF.